This T cell receptor (beta chain) was recovered during a study of Graves' ophthalmopathy and Graves' hyperthyroidism. As diagnostic evidence, clinical symptoms, serum thyroxine, TRAb, thyroid ultrasound and orbital computed tomography were relied upon. Germline-derived CDR1 and CDR2 are SGHTA and FQGNSA. Trimming removed 6 bases at V and 2 bases at J, with 9 bases between. The CDR3 consists of 13 residues. This clonotype showed up just a few times. Its antigen is currently unknown. The study, taken as a whole, reports: Both an approximately 71% sensitivity and an approximately 75% specificity characterized the model's predictions of ophthalmopathy progression.

RNA transcripts were the source from which TCR beta CDR3 regions were amplified. HTBI-primed RT-PCR formed the first round, and a multiplex PCR formed the second. TCRdb reprocessed the multiplex PCR reads via MiXCR and lists one record per CDR3 protein. The sample includes approximately 540,000 distinct CDR3 sequences, 39% of them seen just once. Sequences were obtained from peripheral blood or thyroid tissue (not recorded which). The chain recombines TRBV7-2 with TRBJ2-3; D is unresolved. This receptor was identified in an adult man with Graves' hyperthyroidism. CDR3 loop: CASSTRFTDTQYF. In DNA, the CDR3 is TGTGCCAGCAGTACCAGGTTCACAGATACGCAGTATTTT.